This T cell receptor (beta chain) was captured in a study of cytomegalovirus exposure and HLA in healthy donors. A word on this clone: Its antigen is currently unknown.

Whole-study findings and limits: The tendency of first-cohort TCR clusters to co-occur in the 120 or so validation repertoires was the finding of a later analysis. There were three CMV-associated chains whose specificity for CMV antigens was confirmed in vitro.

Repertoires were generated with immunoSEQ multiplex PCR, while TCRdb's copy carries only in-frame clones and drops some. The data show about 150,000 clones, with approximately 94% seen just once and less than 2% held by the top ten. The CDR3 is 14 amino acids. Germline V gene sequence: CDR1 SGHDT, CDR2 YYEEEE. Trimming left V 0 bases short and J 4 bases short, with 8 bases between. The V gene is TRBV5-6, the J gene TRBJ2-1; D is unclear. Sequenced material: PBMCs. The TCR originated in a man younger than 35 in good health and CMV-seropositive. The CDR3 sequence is CASSLEPAYNEQFF. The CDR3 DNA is TGTGCCAGCAGCTTGGAGCCCGCTTACAATGAGCAGTTCTTC.